These 10 T cell receptor beta chains were sequenced from one sample in a study of human CD8 memory T cell subsets. It was UMI-labeled 5' RACE by which the TCR beta libraries were made. TCRdb re-called the 5' RACE reads and shows each CDR3 protein once, DNA omitted. This repertoire includes under 8,000 distinct CDR3 sequences. Material: CD8+ stem-like memory T cells (TSCM and TCM) sorted from PBMCs. Documented subset: stem-like memory CD8 T cells (TSTEM), CCR7+ PD-1- TIGIT-. The receptors stem from a human donor in good health.

According to its frequency, this clonotype is medium-sized (0.01 to 0.1%). The V gene is TRBV6-6, the J gene TRBJ1-5. This CDR3 has 15 residues. Germline lookup yields CDR1 MNHNY and CDR2 SVGAGI (reference sequence). CDR3 loop: CASSYSTGSGQPQHF.

This CDR3 reads CASSQDPRQGGWSEQFF. The rearrangement uses TRBV3-1 and TRBJ2-1; checking the TCRdb D call of TRBD1 is not possible without DNA. Germline V gene data show CDR1 as LGHDT and CDR2 as YNNKEL (reference sequence). The CDR3 covers 17 residues.

The chain combines TRBV28 with TRBJ2-7. The CDR3 runs to 16 residues. Germline CDR1 and CDR2: MDHEN and SYDVKM. CDR3: CASSFRGTQSSYEQYF.

This sequence joins TRBV7-6 and TRBJ1-5; TCRdb's D call, TRBD1, is unchecked because there is no DNA. The CDR3 runs to 14 residues. Looked up from germline, CDR1 is SGHVS and CDR2 is FNYEAQ. CDR3 in amino acids: CASSHGPGPQPQHF. Supplemented by reference TRBV7-6 and TRBJ1-5, the full variable domain reads GAGVSQSPRYKVTKRGQDVALRCDPISGHVSLYWYRQALGQGPEFLTYFNYEAQQDKSGLPNDRFSAERPEGSISTLTIQRTEQRDSAMYRCASSHGPGPQPQHFGDGTRLSIL.

This chain connects TRBV5-4 to TRBJ1-1. There are 14 residues in the CDR3. CDR1 SGHNT and CDR2 YYREEE come from the germline V gene (reference sequence). CDR3 in amino acids: CASSLTTGGTEAFF.

The chain has TRBV27 and TRBJ2-3; TCRdb proposes TRBD2, but this gene call is untestable without DNA. Germline CDR1 and CDR2: MNHEY and SMNVEV (reference sequence). CDR3 length: 16 residues. The CDR3 loop is CASSLRAGVVADTQYF.

This clonotype is classed as medium-sized by frequency. The V call is TRBV29-1, the J call TRBJ2-7; TCRdb's D gene call, TRBD1, goes unchecked for lack of DNA. CDR3 length: 14 amino acids. The germline V gene has CDR1 SQVTM and CDR2 ANQGSEA. This CDR3 reads CSVGHGTRGYEQYF.

The chain couples TRBV4-1 to TRBJ1-4. The CDR3 spans 14 residues. Germline V gene data show CDR1 as MGHRA and CDR2 as YSYEKL. The CDR3 loop reads CASSQDQDNEKLFF.

The genes are TRBV6-2 or TRBV6-3 and TRBJ2-7; TCRdb's D gene call, TRBD1, goes unchecked for lack of DNA. The CDR3 consists of 15 residues. Looked up from germline, CDR1 is MNHEY and CDR2 is SVGEGT. The chain's CDR3 is CASSYYPGGPHEQYF.

The CDR3 here is CSARDLAAAGSRGEQYF. The rearrangement joins TRBV20-1 to TRBJ2-7; the D call from TCRdb, TRBD2, cannot be confirmed without DNA. Germline CDR1 DFQATT, CDR2 SNEGSKA (reference sequence). This CDR3 is built from 17 residues.